The 20 T cell receptor beta chains in this list originate from one sample, sequenced in a study of T cells in Graves' hyperthyroidism and ophthalmopathy. RNA transcripts gave rise to amplified TCR beta CDR3 regions. During a first-round RT-PCR of the TCR CDR3, the HTBI primer set was used. TCRdb re-derived calls from the multiplex PCR reads in MiXCR, one entry per CDR3 protein. The repertoire consists of over 400,000 distinct CDR3 sequences, with 14% to 15% occurring once and the leading ten covering approximately 13%. Sample: blood. These receptors all stem from a man between 18 and 35 years old with Graves' ophthalmopathy.

V usage is TRBV5-1 and J usage is TRBJ2-3; D perhaps matches TRBD1 (5 bases). Per the germline V gene, CDR1 is SGHRS and CDR2 is YFSETQ. This CDR3 has 16 residues. The V end was cut by 0 bases, the J end by 2 bases, with 13 bases between. Here the CDR3 reads CASSLAQGSTTDTQYF. The DNA for the CDR3 is TGCGCCAGCAGCTTGGCCCAGGGTTCTACCACAGATACGCAGTATTTT.

Concerning this clonotype itself: At one end the junction does not follow the germline gene, possibly because of a read error. The chain carries TRBV19 and TRBJ2-1; TRBD2 aligns across 8 bases. This CDR3 is built from 15 residues. Germline CDR1 and CDR2: LNHDA and SQIVND (reference sequence). CDR3 in amino acids: CASSSGTASYNEQFF. The CDR3 nucleotides are TGTGCCAGCAGTAGCGGGACCGCCTCCTACAATGAGCAGTTCTTC.

This clonotype occurred many times. CDR3 amino acids: CSVEEGTTNTEAFF. The CDR3 bases are TGCAGCGTTGAAGAGGGCACAACGAACACTGAAGCTTTCTTT. This rearrangement joins TRBV29-1 to TRBJ1-1; D remains unclear. Germline V gene sequence: CDR1 SQVTM, CDR2 ANQGSEA. The CDR3 length is 14 residues. Deletions cut 0 bases from V and 1 base from J, with 9 bases between. Full variable domain (outside the CDR3, taken from reference TRBV29-1 and TRBJ1-1): SAVISQKPSRDICQRGTSLTIQCQVDSQVTMMFWYRQQPGQSLTLIATANQGSEATYESGFVIDKFPISRPNLTFSTLTVSNMSPEDSSIYLCSVEEGTTNTEAFFGQGTRLTVV.

This clonotype was counted a few times. The rearrangement joins TRBV5-6 to TRBJ2-5; 8 nucleotides agree with TRBD2. The CDR3 extends over 14 amino acids. Germline CDR1 reads SGHDT; CDR2 reads YYEEEE. V was clipped by 7 bases and J by 1 base; unmatched bases: 6. CDR3 amino acids: CASVTGGLQETQYF. The DNA of the CDR3 is TGTGCCAGCGTAACGGGAGGGCTCCAAGAGACCCAGTACTTC.

This clonotype occurred many times. V gene TRBV19 combines with J gene TRBJ2-1; 8 bases fit TRBD1. The V and J ends lost 4 bases and 6 bases, in that order; junction bases with no gene match: 5. Germline CDR1 reads LNHDA; CDR2 reads SQIVND (reference sequence). CDR3 length: 14 residues. The CDR3 spells CASSRTGKGNEQFF. In DNA form, the CDR3 reads TGTGCCAGTAGTAGGACAGGGAAAGGCAATGAGCAGTTCTTC.

About this clonotype itself: The junction shows a germline mismatch at one end, possibly a read error. This chain connects TRBV20-1 to TRBJ2-7; TRBD2 is a possible D gene (6 bases). The CDR3 spans 15 residues. CDR1 and CDR2 (germline): DFQATT, SNEGSKA (reference sequence). This CDR3 reads CSANTGTGASYGQYF. In nucleotides, the CDR3 is TGCAGTGCTAACACCGGGACTGGGGCCTCCTACGGGCAGTACTTC.

This clonotype was seen only a few times. The V call is TRBV6-2 or TRBV6-3, the J call TRBJ2-2; D is perhaps TRBD1 or TRBD2 (5 bases each). V lost 0 bases to trimming and J lost 6 bases, with 14 bases between them. CDR3 length equals 16 residues. CDR1 is MNHEY and CDR2 is SVGEGT in the germline V gene. The CDR3 sequence is CASSYSTGQWAGELFF. The CDR3 coding sequence is TGTGCCAGCAGTTACTCTACGGGGCAGTGGGCCGGGGAGCTGTTTTTT.

With regard to this clonotype: At one end the junction does not follow the germline gene, possibly because of a read error. V usage is TRBV7-2 and J usage is TRBJ2-3, with 16 bases lining up with TRBD2. The CDR3 has 14 amino acids. CDR1 is SGHTA, CDR2 FQGNSA, per germline. CDR3 in DNA: TGTGCCAGCAGCTTAGCGGGACTAGCGGGGGGGTTGGATTTT. Amino acids: CASSLAGLAGGLDF.

In its sample, this clonotype was seen many times. The V gene is TRBV28, the J gene TRBJ2-5, with TRBD2 as a possible D gene (5 bases). V gave up 2 bases and J gave up 1 base, with 11 bases separating them. The CDR3 length is 15 residues. Germline CDR1 is MDHEN and CDR2 is SYDVKM. Here the CDR3 reads CASSLSGGGQETQYF. The CDR3 nucleotides read TGTGCCAGCAGTTTAAGTGGCGGAGGCCAAGAGACCCAGTACTTC.

To note about this clonotype: Mismatch with germline at one junction end may stem from a read error. The rearrangement uses TRBV6-2 or TRBV6-3 and TRBJ2-7; 7 bases map to TRBD1. This CDR3 contains 12 residues. Germline CDR1 MNHEY, CDR2 SVGEGT. CDR3 nucleotides: TGTACCAGCAGTCCACAGGGGTGGGAGCAGTACTTC. Encoded protein: CTSSPQGWEQYF.

The rearrangement links TRBV7-2 to TRBJ2-1, with 10 bases lining up with TRBD2. Germline CDR1 and CDR2: SGHTA and FQGNSA. CDR3 length: 15 amino acids. Trimming cost V 3 bases and J 5 bases; bases outside gene matches: 4. As DNA, the CDR3 is TGTGCCAGCAGCTTCCAGCGGGGGGGCCACAATGAGCAGTTCTTC. It yields the protein CASSFQRGGHNEQFF. Full variable domain (outside the CDR3, taken from reference TRBV7-2 and TRBJ2-1): GAGVSQSPSNKVTEKGKDVELRCDPISGHTALYWYRQSLGQGLEFLIYFQGNSAPDKSGLPSDRFSAERTGGSVSTLTIQRTQQEDSAVYLCASSFQRGGHNEQFFGPGTRLTVL.

There are many counts of this clonotype. This sequence joins TRBV2 and TRBJ2-4; D possibly corresponds to TRBD1 (5 bases). Trimming took 11 bases from V and 0 from J, leaving 14 bases between them. The CDR3 extends over 14 amino acids. CDR1 is SNHLY, CDR2 FYNNEI, per germline. The CDR3, as DNA: TGTGCCTCAACAGGACCACTAGCCAAAAACATTCAGTACTTC. Its protein is CASTGPLAKNIQYF.

In this sample, this clonotype turned up a few times. The V call is TRBV12-5, the J call TRBJ2-3; D is unclear. This CDR3 region has 15 residues. With 1 base removed from V and 2 bases from J, the gap between germline ends came to 10 bases. From germline, CDR1 is LGHNT and CDR2 FRNRAP. In nucleotides, the CDR3 is TGTGCTAGTGGTTTGGGGGCGGCCAACACAGATACGCAGTATTTT. Its protein product is CASGLGAANTDTQYF.

This clonotype has ten or more counts. The chain uses TRBV11-2 and TRBJ1-2, with D hard to call. CDR1 is SGHAT and CDR2 is FQNNGV in the germline V gene. CDR3 length: 12 amino acids. V was clipped by 1 base and J by 8 bases, with 8 bases between them. CDR3 amino acids: CASSLGRTGYTF. CDR3 sequence (DNA): TGTGCCAGCAGCTTAGGTAGAACGGGCTACACCTTC.

The table lists this clonotype with many counts. CDR3 loop: CASSEGQTGNTIYF. The CDR3 DNA sequence: TGTGCCAGCAGTGAAGGACAAACTGGAAACACCATATATTTT. The chain uses TRBV6-1 and TRBJ1-3; D gene uncertain. The germline V gene has CDR1 MNHNS and CDR2 SASEGT. V was shortened by 1 base and J by 2 bases, with 6 bases between the two germline ends. The CDR3 length is 14 residues.

This clonotype came up many times. This rearrangement joins TRBV12-3 or TRBV12-4 to TRBJ2-7; 8 nucleotides align to TRBD1. The CDR3 contains 14 residues. The V segment lost 6 bases and the J segment 0 bases; nucleotides outside the gene matches: 4. In DNA form, the CDR3 reads TGTGCCAGCAGGGGACAGGAGAGCTCCTACGAGCAGTACTTC. Encoded protein: CASRGQESSYEQYF.

Many counts were recorded for this clonotype. The V and J genes are TRBV2 and TRBJ1-3, with D possibly being TRBD1 (5 bases). Germline V gene lookup returns CDR1 SNHLY and CDR2 FYNNEI. The CDR3 consists of 14 residues. The V and J ends lost 2 bases and 3 bases respectively, with 8 bases between them. This CDR3 is CASSETGVGNTIYF. The CDR3 region has the DNA TGTGCCAGCAGTGAAACGGGGGTTGGAAACACCATATATTTT.

The chain has TRBV4-2 and TRBJ2-4, with TRBD1 matching over 10 bases. Unmatched junction bases numbered 5, after V lost 0 bases and J lost 6 bases. This CDR3 has 16 residues. Germline CDR1 is LGHNA and CDR2 is YNFKEQ. The CDR3 region is CASSQEEGQGGNIQYF. CDR3 in DNA: TGTGCCAGCAGCCAAGAGGAAGGACAGGGGGGAAACATTCAGTACTTC.

This clonotype was seen a few times. The CDR3 region is CAWSWRTEAFF. CDR3 sequence (DNA): TGTGCCTGGAGCTGGCGCACTGAAGCTTTCTTT. This rearrangement joins TRBV30 to TRBJ1-1; D gene uncertain. Per the germline V gene, CDR1 is GTSNPN and CDR2 is SVGIG (reference sequence). The CDR3 has 11 residues. V gave up 3 bases and J gave up 4 bases, with 6 bases separating them.

V and J are TRBV6-4 and TRBJ2-5; D may match TRBD1 or TRBD2 (5 bases each). Germline V CDR1 and CDR2: MRHNA, SNTAGT. The CDR3 extends over 15 amino acids. The V end was cut by 8 bases, the J end by 2 bases, with 18 bases between. The CDR3 coding sequence is TGTGCCAGCGGCCGGGACCCCGGTCCTCAAGAGACCCAGTACTTC. Amino acids: CASGRDPGPQETQYF.